A single T cell receptor beta chain is shown here with its context. This specimen belongs to a study of technical replicates of blood from a few donors. The table came from immunoSEQ multiplex PCR; TCRdb's copy has only in-frame clones and leaves some out. The table shows 80,000 to 100,000 clones, with 95% occurring only once. The sample consisted of T cells isolated from PBMCs. The clonotype was recovered from a human donor in good health.

The CDR3 region is CAGSHSGTNTGELFF. The DNA of the CDR3 is TGTGCCGGGTCCCACTCGGGGACGAACACCGGGGAGCTGTTTTTT. The chain employs TRBV2 and TRBJ2-2; the D gene is possibly TRBD2 (5 bases). The ends were cut back, 11 bases at V and 0 bases at J, with 16 bases in the middle. Germline lookup yields CDR1 SNHLY and CDR2 FYNNEI. This CDR3 has 15 amino acids.